One sample yielded the 11 T cell receptor beta chains listed below, sequenced in a study of monozygotic twins with inflammatory bowel disease. TCRdb re-called the 5' RACE reads; every CDR3 protein appears as one record, without DNA. The sample has some 400,000 distinct CDR3 sequences. Sequenced input: blood. Source of these receptors: a human donor with ulcerative colitis or Crohn's disease, or a healthy co-twin of an affected twin (not recorded which).

The V and J genes are TRBV20-1 and TRBJ2-7. The length of the CDR3 is 13 residues. CDR1 DFQATT and CDR2 SNEGSKA come from the germline V gene (reference sequence). CDR3 loop: CSARDRNDDEQYF.

J is TRBJ1-3 and V is TRBV29-1. There are 14 residues in the CDR3. Germline assignment: CDR1 SQVTM and CDR2 ANQGSEA. Here the CDR3 reads CSVGGILGGNTIYF.

The J gene is TRBJ2-7, the V gene TRBV7-2; without DNA, the TCRdb call of TRBD2 cannot be checked. The CDR3 loop spans 15 amino acids. CDR1 and CDR2 from the germline V gene are SGHTA and FQGNSA. CDR3 in amino acids: CASSLGLSGRDEQYF.

The genes are TRBV20-1 and TRBJ2-5; TCRdb selects TRBD2, and the lack of DNA leaves this call unchecked. CDR3 length: 13 residues. Germline lookup yields CDR1 DFQATT and CDR2 SNEGSKA (reference sequence). CDR3 loop: CSATGLAPETQYF.

The genes are TRBV9 and TRBJ2-3; TCRdb gives TRBD1 as the D gene, but with no DNA this cannot be confirmed. Germline V gene data show CDR1 as SGDLS and CDR2 as YYNGEE. This CDR3 has 15 amino acids. CDR3 amino acids: CASSTGTTSTDTQYF.

The rearrangement links TRBV5-1 to TRBJ2-7. Per germline, CDR1 SGHRS and CDR2 YFSETQ. The length of the CDR3 is 15 residues. The CDR3 is CASSLVQMSSYEQYF.

V and J are TRBV5-1 and TRBJ1-1. The CDR3 sequence is 15 residues long. The V gene's germline CDR1 is SGHRS and CDR2 YFSETQ. This CDR3 is CASSLEGRTNTEAFF.

The chain recombines TRBV25-1 with TRBJ2-7; TCRdb picks TRBD2, but there is no DNA to check that call. There are 15 residues in the CDR3. From germline, CDR1 is MGHDK and CDR2 SYGVNS. The CDR3 here is CASSARGGWSYEQYF.

This chain joins TRBV7-9 and TRBJ2-2; TCRdb indicates TRBD1, and absent DNA this call remains unverified. CDR1 is SEHNR and CDR2 is FQNEAQ in the germline V gene (reference sequence). The CDR3 spans 15 residues. CDR3 in amino acids: CASSPRTGYNGELFF.

The chain carries TRBV28 and TRBJ2-1; TCRdb picks TRBD2, but there is no DNA to check that call. Germline assignment: CDR1 MDHEN and CDR2 SYDVKM. This CDR3 is built from 17 residues. The CDR3 here is CASSSSPASGRDNEQFF. Based on the CDR3 plus reference TRBV28 and TRBJ2-1, the full variable domain is DVKVTQSSRYLVKRTGEKVFLECVQDMDHENMFWYRQDPGLGLRLIYFSYDVKMKEKGDIPEGYSVSREKKERFSLILESASTNQTSMYLCASSSSPASGRDNEQFFGPGTRLTVL.

The gene calls are TRBV27 and TRBJ2-5; TCRdb's assignment of TRBD1 cannot be checked, as there is no DNA. Looked up from germline, CDR1 is MNHEY and CDR2 is SMNVEV (reference sequence). CDR3 length equals 14 residues. CDR3 protein: CASSFEGAVETQYF.